This T cell receptor (beta chain) is drawn from a study of T cell changes during pregnancy in multiple sclerosis. The V gene's germline CDR1 is ENHRY and CDR2 SYGVKD. There are 14 residues in the CDR3. V shed 7 bases and J 7 bases; nucleotides not matched to a gene: 6. Sequencing used immunoSEQ multiplex PCR; TCRdb keeps in-frame clones, though not all of them. Seen here are 50,000 or so clones, about 92% observed once, and the top ten hold less than 0.8%. Sequences were derived from CD4+ T cells from peripheral blood mononuclear cells, sampled in the third trimester of pregnancy. The sequence was obtained from a female donor with multiple sclerosis, enrolled in a pregnancy study. This chain uses TRBV10-3 with TRBJ1-6, with 8 bases identical to TRBD1. The CDR3 bases are TGTGCCATCACCCTGGACAGGGCCAATTCACCCCTCCACTTT. It specifies CAITLDRANSPLHF.